These T cell receptor beta chains were read from a single sample in a study of early T cells in non-severe SARS-CoV-2 infection. Each CDR3 protein is one row after TCRdb ran MiXCR on the 5' RACE reads. The sample comprises more than 85,000 distinct CDR3 sequences, roughly 12% of which are singletons, and around 4.1% rests with the top ten. The source was whole blood, collected at baseline. All receptors come from an adult who was a healthcare worker with PCR-confirmed SARS-CoV-2 infection or an uninfected control (not recorded which). Both conserved end residues are part of each CDR3. The order of the fields is CDR3 length, J gene, D gene, clone size, V gene, CDR3 protein, CDR3 DNA. The D gene is left open where the match is weak. A row's size may be missing; if present it is once, few, many or a size class.

15 TRBJ2-2 TRBD1 few TRBV6-1 CASSEGAGGAGELFF TGTGCCAGCAGTGAAGGGGCAGGGGGAGCCGGGGAGCTGTTTTTT
13 TRBJ2-3 . . TRBV28 CASSLSYTDTQYF TGTGCCAGCAGCTTATCCTACACAGATACGCAGTATTTT
15 TRBJ2-2 . few TRBV7-2 CASSWDLANTGELFF TGTGCCAGCAGCTGGGACTTAGCGAACACCGGGGAGCTGTTTTTT
12 TRBJ1-1 . . TRBV9 CASSVADTEAFF TGTGCCAGCAGCGTAGCGGACACTGAAGCTTTCTTT
15 TRBJ2-7 TRBD1 . TRBV4-1 CASSPRDRGPYEQYF TGCGCCAGCAGCCCTCGGGACAGGGGACCCTACGAGCAGTACTTC
15 TRBJ1-4 TRBD1 few TRBV7-9 CASSLQGGENEKLFF TGTGCCAGCAGTTTACAGGGGGGAGAGAATGAAAAACTGTTTTTT
14 TRBJ1-3 . . TRBV9 CASSVSRSGNTIYF TGTGCCAGCAGCGTATCGCGCTCTGGAAACACCATATATTTT
14 TRBJ2-7 TRBD2 . TRBV20-1 CSARTSGSGYEQYF TGCAGTGCCCGGACTAGCGGGAGTGGATACGAGCAGTACTTC
16 TRBJ2-1 TRBD2 few TRBV3-1 CASSQLWGGSYNEQFF TGTGCCAGCAGCCAATTGTGGGGGGGCTCCTACAATGAGCAGTTCTTC
13 TRBJ1-3 . . TRBV6-5 CASSYEAGNTIYF TGTGCCAGCAGTTACGAGGCAGGAAACACCATATATTTT
16 TRBJ1-1 TRBD1 few TRBV5-1 CASSSLTGVSNTEAFF TGCGCCAGCAGCTCCCTTACAGGGGTCTCCAACACTGAAGCTTTCTTT
16 TRBJ1-4 TRBD1 many TRBV6-1 CASSERSGTANEKLFF TGTGCCAGCAGTGAAAGGAGCGGGACAGCTAATGAAAAACTGTTTTTT
21 TRBJ2-3 . . TRBV4-1 CASSNLTRIVRPQRTTDTQYF TGCGCCAGCAGCAACCTCACCCGGATAGTAAGACCGCAAAGGACCACAGATACGCAGTATTTT
16 TRBJ2-6 . . TRBV30 CAWSDGRISGANVLTF TGTGCCTGGAGTGACGGCAGAATCTCTGGGGCCAACGTCCTGACTTTC
15 TRBJ2-3 TRBD2 . TRBV5-1 CASSYLAGITDTQYF TGCGCCAGCAGTTACCTAGCGGGGATCACAGATACGCAGTATTTT
13 TRBJ2-3 . many TRBV24-1 CATSDSGPDTQYF TGTGCCACCAGTGATTCGGGCCCAGATACGCAGTATTTT
15 TRBJ1-3 . few TRBV21-1 CASSKSAGAGNTIYF TGTGCCAGCAGCAAATCCGCGGGGGCTGGAAACACCATATATTTT
16 TRBJ2-2 . few TRBV24-1 CATSDFGRSGAGELFF TGTGCCACCAGTGATTTTGGGCGGTCCGGCGCCGGGGAGCTGTTTTTT
12 TRBJ2-7 . many TRBV28 CASSTGSYEQYF TGTGCCAGCAGTACAGGGTCCTACGAGCAGTACTTC
12 TRBJ1-1 . . TRBV7-3 CASSFEGSAAFF TGTGCCAGCAGCTTTGAGGGGTCTGCAGCTTTCTTT
17 TRBJ2-7 . few TRBV6-5 CASSPEGDGALSYEQYF TGTGCCAGCAGCCCCGAAGGGGACGGGGCCCTCTCCTACGAGCAGTACTTC
13 TRBJ1-1 . few TRBV7-6 CASSPHYNTEAFF TGTGCCAGCAGCCCGCATTACAACACTGAAGCTTTCTTT
18 TRBJ2-4 TRBD1 . TRBV4-1 CASSAGKRLGGAENIQYF TGCGCCAGCAGCGCAGGTAAACGCTTAGGGGGCGCAGAAAACATTCAGTACTTC
13 TRBJ2-5 . . TRBV27 CASSRVGTETQYF TGTGCCAGCAGCCGCGTGGGGACGGAGACCCAGTACTTC
11 TRBJ2-7 TRBD2 few TRBV29-1 CSVGLVYEQYF TGCAGCGTGGGACTAGTGTACGAGCAGTACTTC
14 TRBJ2-3 . . TRBV9 CASSVGETTDTQYF TGTGCCAGCAGCGTAGGGGAGACCACAGATACGCAGTATTTT
14 TRBJ2-1 . few TRBV5-1 CASSFGDGGSEQFF TGCGCCAGCAGCTTTGGGGACGGGGGAAGTGAGCAGTTCTTC
12 TRBJ1-1 . . TRBV5-8 CASSLSTEGARF TGTGCCAGCAGTTTGTCGACAGAGGGAGCACGGTTT
16 TRBJ1-3 . many TRBV3-1 CASKRGGEATGNTIYF TGTGCCAGCAAGCGTGGTGGAGAGGCTACTGGAAACACCATATATTTT
14 TRBJ2-7 TRBD2 . TRBV20-1 CSAFYGGGRYEQYF TGCAGTGCCTTTTACGGGGGGGGCCGCTACGAGCAGTACTTC
16 TRBJ2-3 TRBD2 . TRBV9 CASSVASGRTADTQYF TGTGCCAGCAGCGTAGCCAGCGGGAGGACCGCAGATACGCAGTATTTT
17 TRBJ2-1 . . TRBV19 CASTPWAGVIGSNEQFF TGTGCCAGTACCCCCTGGGCAGGCGTCATCGGGAGCAATGAGCAGTTCTTC
13 TRBJ1-4 . . TRBV5-4 CASSERNNEKLFF TGTGCCAGCAGCGAGAGGAACAATGAAAAACTGTTTTTT
12 TRBJ1-1 . . TRBV4-2 CASSQVQGPAFF TGTGCCAGCAGCCAAGTTCAGGGTCCAGCTTTCTTT
16 TRBJ2-1 TRBD2 few TRBV5-1 CASSSPPGLATNEQFF TGCGCCAGCAGCTCACCTCCGGGACTAGCGACCAATGAGCAGTTCTTC
14 TRBJ1-1 . . TRBV3-1 CASSSGVGGTEAFF TGTGCCAGCAGCTCGGGTGTAGGGGGTACTGAAGCTTTCTTT
14 TRBJ1-5 . many TRBV24-1 CAALRWQNNQPQHF TGTGCCGCCCTCCGGTGGCAGAACAATCAGCCCCAGCATTTT
13 TRBJ2-3 . many TRBV27 CASRPYSTDTQYF TGTGCCAGCCGTCCATACTCCACAGATACGCAGTATTTT
15 TRBJ2-1 TRBD2 few TRBV7-8 CASSLGLAGGYEQFF TGTGCCAGCAGCCTGGGACTAGCGGGGGGGTATGAGCAGTTCTTC
12 TRBJ2-1 TRBD1 many TRBV29-1 CSVAPQGNEQFF TGCAGCGTTGCCCCACAGGGGAATGAGCAGTTCTTC
14 TRBJ2-5 TRBD1 few TRBV12-3/TRBV12-4 CASSLGTGYQTQYF TGTGCCAGCAGTTTGGGGACAGGGTACCAGACCCAGTACTTC
12 TRBJ1-5 . . TRBV5-5 CASSFHNQPQHF TGTGCCAGCAGCTTTCACAATCAGCCCCAGCATTTT
15 TRBJ2-1 . few TRBV2 CASSLRQSPYNEQFF TGTGCCAGCAGTCTACGGCAAAGCCCCTACAATGAGCAGTTCTTC
16 TRBJ1-1 TRBD1 . TRBV29-1 CSVVRGTGGMNTEAFF TGCAGCGTTGTACGCGGGACAGGGGGAATGAACACTGAAGCTTTCTTT
16 TRBJ2-3 TRBD2 many TRBV6-5 CASSPLGLALTDTQYF TGTGCCAGCAGCCCTCTCGGACTAGCACTCACAGATACGCAGTATTTT
13 TRBJ2-1 TRBD1 few TRBV28 CASSKTGDHEQFF TGTGCCAGCAGTAAAACAGGGGATCATGAGCAGTTCTTC
13 TRBJ2-3 . few TRBV9 CASSVEPGDTQYF TGTGCCAGCAGCGTAGAACCTGGAGATACGCAGTATTTT
19 TRBJ2-5 . . TRBV6-1 CASSEARMALGAVQETQYF TGTGCCAGCAGTGAAGCCCGGATGGCCCTGGGGGCCGTCCAAGAGACCCAGTACTTC
15 TRBJ2-3 TRBD2 . TRBV18 CASSPVAGYTDTQYF TGTGCCAGCTCACCGGTAGCGGGGTACACAGATACGCAGTATTTT
15 TRBJ2-3 TRBD1 few TRBV29-1 CSVEDWTGSTDTQYF TGCAGCGTTGAAGATTGGACAGGGTCAACAGATACGCAGTATTTT
14 TRBJ1-1 . . TRBV20-1 CSATRGAVNTEAFF TGCAGTGCTACCCGCGGGGCAGTGAACACTGAAGCTTTCTTT